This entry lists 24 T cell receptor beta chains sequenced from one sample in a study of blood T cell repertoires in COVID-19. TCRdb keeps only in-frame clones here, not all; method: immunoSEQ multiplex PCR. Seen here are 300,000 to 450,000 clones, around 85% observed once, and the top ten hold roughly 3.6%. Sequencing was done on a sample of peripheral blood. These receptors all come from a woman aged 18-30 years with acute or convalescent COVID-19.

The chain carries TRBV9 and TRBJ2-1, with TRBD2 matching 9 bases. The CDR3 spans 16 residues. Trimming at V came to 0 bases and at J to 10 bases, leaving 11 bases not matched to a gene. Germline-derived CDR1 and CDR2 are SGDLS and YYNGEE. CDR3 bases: TGTGCCAGCAGCGTAGCTAGTAGCGGGGGCCCTTTAGAGCAGTTCTTC. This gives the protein CASSVASSGGPLEQFF.

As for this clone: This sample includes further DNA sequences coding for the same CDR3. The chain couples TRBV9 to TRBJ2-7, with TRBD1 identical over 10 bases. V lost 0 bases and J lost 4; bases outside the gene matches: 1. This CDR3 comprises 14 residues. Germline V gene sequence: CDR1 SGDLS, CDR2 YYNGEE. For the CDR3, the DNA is TGTGCCAGCAGCGTAGAGGGACAGGGGTACGAGCAGTACTTC. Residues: CASSVEGQGYEQYF. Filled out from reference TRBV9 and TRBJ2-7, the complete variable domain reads DSGVTQTPKHLITATGQRVTLRCSPRSGDLSVYWYQQSLDQGLQFLIQYYNGEERAKGNILERFSAQQFPDLHSELNLSSLELGDSALYFCASSVEGQGYEQYFGPGTRLTVT.

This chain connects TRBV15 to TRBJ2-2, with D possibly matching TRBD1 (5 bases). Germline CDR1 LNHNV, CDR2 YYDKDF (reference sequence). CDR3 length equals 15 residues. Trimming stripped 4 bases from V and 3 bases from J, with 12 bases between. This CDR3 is CATSTRQIYTGELFF. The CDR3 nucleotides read TGTGCCACCAGCACCCGACAGATCTACACCGGGGAGCTGTTTTTT.

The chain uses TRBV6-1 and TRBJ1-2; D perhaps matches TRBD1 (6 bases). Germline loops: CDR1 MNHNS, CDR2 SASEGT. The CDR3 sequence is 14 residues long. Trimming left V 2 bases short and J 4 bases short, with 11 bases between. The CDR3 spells CASSERGRGYGYTF. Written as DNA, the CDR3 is TGTGCCAGCAGTGAAAGGGGGAGAGGCTATGGCTACACCTTC.

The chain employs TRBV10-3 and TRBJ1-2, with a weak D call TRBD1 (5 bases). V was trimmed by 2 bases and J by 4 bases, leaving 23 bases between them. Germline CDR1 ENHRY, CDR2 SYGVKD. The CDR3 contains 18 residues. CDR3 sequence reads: CAISEPSQGFSFLYGYTF. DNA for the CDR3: TGTGCCATCAGTGAGCCGTCGCAGGGCTTCAGCTTCCTCTATGGCTACACCTTC.

The CDR3 DNA sequence: TGTGCCAGTAGTTACAGTTATCAAGAGACCCAGTACTTC. The encoded protein is CASSYSYQETQYF. V and J are TRBV19 and TRBJ2-5; D is unresolved. This CDR3 has 13 residues. Germline lookup yields CDR1 LNHDA and CDR2 SQIVND (reference sequence). V was clipped by 5 bases and J by 2 bases, with 9 bases between them.

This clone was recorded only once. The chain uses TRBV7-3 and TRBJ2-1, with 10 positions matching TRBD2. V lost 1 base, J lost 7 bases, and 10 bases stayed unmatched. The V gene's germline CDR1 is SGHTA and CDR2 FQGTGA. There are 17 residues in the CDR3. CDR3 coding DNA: TGTGCCAGCAGCTTAAGCCCCCAGCGGGGGGGGTTAAATGAGCAGTTCTTC. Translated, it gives CASSLSPQRGGLNEQFF.

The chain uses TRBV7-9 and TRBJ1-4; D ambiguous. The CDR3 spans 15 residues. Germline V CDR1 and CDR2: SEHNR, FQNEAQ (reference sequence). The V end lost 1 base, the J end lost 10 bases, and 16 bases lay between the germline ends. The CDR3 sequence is CASSLEEGKRGKLFF. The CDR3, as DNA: TGTGCCAGCAGCTTAGAAGAGGGTAAGAGAGGAAAACTGTTTTTT.

The CDR3 is CAWRATGLLHF. The CDR3 DNA follows: TGTGCCTGGAGGGCCACAGGGCTCCTCCACTTT. This chain connects TRBV30 to TRBJ1-6; a possible D gene is TRBD1 (6 bases). This CDR3 is 11 amino acids long. V was clipped by 3 bases and J by 15 bases, with 12 bases between them. Germline-derived CDR1 and CDR2 are GTSNPN and SVGIG (reference sequence). Full variable domain (rest looked up from reference TRBV30 and TRBJ1-6): SQTIHQWPATLVQPVGSPLSLECTVEGTSNPNLYWYRQAAGRGLQLLFYSVGIGQISSEVPQNLSASRPQDRQFILSSKKLLLSDSGFYLCAWRATGLLHFGNGTRLTVT.

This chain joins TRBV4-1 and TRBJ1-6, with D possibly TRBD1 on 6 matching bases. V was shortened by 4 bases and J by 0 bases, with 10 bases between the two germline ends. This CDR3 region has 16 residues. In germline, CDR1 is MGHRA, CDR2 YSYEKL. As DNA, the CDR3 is TGCGCCAGCAGCCTTGACAGGAGCTCCTATAATTCACCCCTCCACTTT. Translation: CASSLDRSSYNSPLHF.

In DNA, the CDR3 is TGTGCCAGCAGTTTTTTAAATGAGCAGTTCTTC. This encodes CASSFLNEQFF. The chain couples TRBV6-5 to TRBJ2-1; D is unresolved. Looked up from germline, CDR1 is MNHEY and CDR2 is SVGAGI. Trimming pared 4 bases from V and 7 bases from J, leaving 5 bases between. This CDR3 contains 11 residues.

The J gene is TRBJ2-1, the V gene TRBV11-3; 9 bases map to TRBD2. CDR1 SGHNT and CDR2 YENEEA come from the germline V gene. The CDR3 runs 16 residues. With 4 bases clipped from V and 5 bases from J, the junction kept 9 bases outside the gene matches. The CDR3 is CASSSPLAGGNNEQFF. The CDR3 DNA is TGTGCCAGCAGCTCCCCCCTCGCGGGAGGGAACAATGAGCAGTTCTTC.

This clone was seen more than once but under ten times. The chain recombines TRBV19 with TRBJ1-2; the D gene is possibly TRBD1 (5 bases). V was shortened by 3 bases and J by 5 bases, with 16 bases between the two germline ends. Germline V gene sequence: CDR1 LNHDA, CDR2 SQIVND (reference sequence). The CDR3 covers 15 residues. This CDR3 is CASSMAQAGRYGYTF. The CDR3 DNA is TGTGCCAGTAGTATGGCACAGGCAGGCAGATATGGCTACACCTTC. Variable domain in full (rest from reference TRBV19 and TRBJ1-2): DGGITQSPKYLFRKEGQNVTLSCEQNLNHDAMYWYRQDPGQGLRLIYYSQIVNDFQKGDIAEGYSVSREKKESFPLTVTSAQKNPTAFYLCASSMAQAGRYGYTFGSGTRLTVV.

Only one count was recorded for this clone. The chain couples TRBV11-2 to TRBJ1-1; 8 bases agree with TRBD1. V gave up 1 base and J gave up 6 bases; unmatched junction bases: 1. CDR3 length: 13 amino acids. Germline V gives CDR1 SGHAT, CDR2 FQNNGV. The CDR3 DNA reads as TGTGCCAGCAGCTTAGCGGGACAGGCTGAAGCTTTCTTT. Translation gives CASSLAGQAEAFF.

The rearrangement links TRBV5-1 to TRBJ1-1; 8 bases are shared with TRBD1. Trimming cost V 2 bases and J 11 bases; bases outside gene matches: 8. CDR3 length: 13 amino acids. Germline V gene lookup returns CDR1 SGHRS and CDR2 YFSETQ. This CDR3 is CASSFSGGLGAFF. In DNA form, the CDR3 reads TGCGCCAGCAGCTTCTCAGGGGGCTTAGGGGCTTTCTTT.

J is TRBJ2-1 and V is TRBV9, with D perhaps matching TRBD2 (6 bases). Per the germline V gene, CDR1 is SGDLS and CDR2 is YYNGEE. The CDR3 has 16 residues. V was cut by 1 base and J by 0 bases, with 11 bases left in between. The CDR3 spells CASSVPPGSSYNEQFF. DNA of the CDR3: TGTGCCAGCAGCGTACCTCCCGGGAGCTCCTACAATGAGCAGTTCTTC. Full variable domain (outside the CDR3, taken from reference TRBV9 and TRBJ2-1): DSGVTQTPKHLITATGQRVTLRCSPRSGDLSVYWYQQSLDQGLQFLIQYYNGEERAKGNILERFSAQQFPDLHSELNLSSLELGDSALYFCASSVPPGSSYNEQFFGPGTRLTVL.

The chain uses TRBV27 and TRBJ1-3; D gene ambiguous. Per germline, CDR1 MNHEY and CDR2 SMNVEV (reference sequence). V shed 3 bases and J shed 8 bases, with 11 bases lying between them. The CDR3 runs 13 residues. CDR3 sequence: CASSFWLGDTIYF. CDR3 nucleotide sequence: TGTGCCAGCAGTTTTTGGTTGGGAGACACCATATATTTT.

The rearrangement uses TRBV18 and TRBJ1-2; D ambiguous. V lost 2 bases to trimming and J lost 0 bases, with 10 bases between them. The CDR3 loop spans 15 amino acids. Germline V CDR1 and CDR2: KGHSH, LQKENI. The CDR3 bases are TGTGCCAGCTCACCATTCGAGTTAGCTAACTATGGCTACACCTTC. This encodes CASSPFELANYGYTF. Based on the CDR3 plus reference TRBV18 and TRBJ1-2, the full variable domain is NAGVMQNPRHLVRRRGQEARLRCSPMKGHSHVYWYRQLPEEGLKFMVYLQKENIIDESGMPKERFSAEFPKEGPSILRIQQVVRGDSAAYFCASSPFELANYGYTFGSGTRLTVV.

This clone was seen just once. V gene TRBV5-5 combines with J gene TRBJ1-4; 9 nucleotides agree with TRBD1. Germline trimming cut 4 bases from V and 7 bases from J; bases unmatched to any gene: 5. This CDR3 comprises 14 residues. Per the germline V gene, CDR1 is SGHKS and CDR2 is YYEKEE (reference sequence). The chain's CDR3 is CASSGQGTAEKLFF. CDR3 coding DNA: TGTGCCAGCAGCGGACAGGGGACGGCTGAAAAACTGTTTTTT.

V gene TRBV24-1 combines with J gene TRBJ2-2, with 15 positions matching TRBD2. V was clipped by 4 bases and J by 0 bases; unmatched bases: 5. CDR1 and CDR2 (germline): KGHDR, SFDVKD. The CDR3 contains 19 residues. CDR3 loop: CATSDPRTSGGANTGELFF. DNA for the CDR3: TGTGCCACCAGTGACCCCCGGACTAGCGGGGGGGCGAACACCGGGGAGCTGTTTTTT.

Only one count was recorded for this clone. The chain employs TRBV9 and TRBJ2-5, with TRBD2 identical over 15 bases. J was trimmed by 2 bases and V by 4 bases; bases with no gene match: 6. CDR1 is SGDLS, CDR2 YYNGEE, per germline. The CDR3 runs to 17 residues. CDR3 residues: CASSLGTSGGNQETQYF. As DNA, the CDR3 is TGTGCCAGCAGCCTCGGGACTAGCGGGGGGAATCAAGAGACCCAGTACTTC.

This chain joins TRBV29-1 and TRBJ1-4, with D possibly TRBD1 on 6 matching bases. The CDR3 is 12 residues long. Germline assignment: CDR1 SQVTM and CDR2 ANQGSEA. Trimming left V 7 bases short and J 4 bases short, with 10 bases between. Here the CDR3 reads CSANRDNEKLFF. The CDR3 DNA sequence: TGCAGCGCAAACAGGGATAATGAAAAACTGTTTTTT.

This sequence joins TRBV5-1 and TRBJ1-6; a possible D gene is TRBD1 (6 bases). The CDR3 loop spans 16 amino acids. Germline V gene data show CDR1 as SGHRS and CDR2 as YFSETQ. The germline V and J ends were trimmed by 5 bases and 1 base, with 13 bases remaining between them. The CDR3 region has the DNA TGCGCCAGCAGAGCAGGGGAGGGATCCTATAATTCACCCCTCCACTTT. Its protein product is CASRAGEGSYNSPLHF.

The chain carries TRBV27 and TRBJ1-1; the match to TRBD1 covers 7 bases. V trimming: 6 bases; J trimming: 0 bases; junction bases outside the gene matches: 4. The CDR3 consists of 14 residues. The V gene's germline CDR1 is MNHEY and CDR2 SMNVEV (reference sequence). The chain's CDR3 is CASRTGQLNTEAFF. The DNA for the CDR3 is TGTGCCAGCAGGACGGGACAGTTGAACACTGAAGCTTTCTTT.